A single sample gave rise to the 32 T cell receptor beta chains below, sequenced in a study of T cells in Graves' hyperthyroidism and ophthalmopathy. RNA transcripts provided the source from which TCR beta CDR3 regions were amplified. During a first-round RT-PCR of the TCR CDR3, the HTBI primer set was used. TCRdb recomputed calls from the multiplex PCR reads with MiXCR, one row per CDR3 protein. The sample consists of roughly 580,000 distinct CDR3 sequences, around 45% of them appearing once. The specimen was peripheral blood or thyroid tissue (not recorded which). Receptor source: a woman under 30 with Graves' hyperthyroidism.

This rearrangement joins TRBV14 to TRBJ2-7; D tentatively reads TRBD1 or TRBD2 (5 bases each). This CDR3 region has 14 residues. V lost 0 bases and J 6 bases, leaving 12 bases between the germline ends. Germline V gene lookup returns CDR1 SGHDN and CDR2 FVKESK. CDR3 bases: TGTGCCAGCAGCCAAGACAGTGCCGGGGCCGAGCAGTACTTC. This gives the protein CASSQDSAGAEQYF.

The sample holds a few counts of this clonotype. The chain uses TRBV7-8 and TRBJ2-7; 7 bases are a match to TRBD2. The CDR3 sequence is 18 residues long. Germline assignment: CDR1 SGHVS and CDR2 FQNEAQ. V was clipped by 3 bases and J by 2 bases; unmatched bases: 16. CDR3 bases: TGTGCCAGCAGCTTTACCGGGGGTAGCGGGTCCAACCCCTACGAGCAGTACTTC. This gives the protein CASSFTGGSGSNPYEQYF.

This clonotype was recorded many times. This sequence joins TRBV15 and TRBJ1-2, with 7 bases aligning to TRBD1. The V gene end was trimmed by 0 bases and the J gene end by 4 bases; junction bases not matched to a gene: 8. The germline V gene has CDR1 LNHNV and CDR2 YYDKDF (reference sequence). CDR3 length: 16 residues. DNA of the CDR3: TGTGCCACCAGCAGAGACCGGGGACAGTCGAGCTATGGCTACACCTTC. This translates into CATSRDRGQSSYGYTF.

CDR3 coding DNA: TGTGCCACCAGCAGAGACGACCTTGTAAACACCATATATTTT. It yields the protein CATSRDDLVNTIYF. The genes are TRBV15 and TRBJ1-3; D is unclear. The CDR3 runs 14 residues. Trimming took 0 bases from V and 6 from J, leaving 9 bases between them. From germline, CDR1 is LNHNV and CDR2 YYDKDF (reference sequence).

The genes are TRBV19 and TRBJ1-2; TRBD1 might be the D (6 bases). The CDR3 length is 14 residues. CDR1 is LNHDA, CDR2 SQIVND, per germline (reference sequence). V was pared by 6 bases and J by 2 bases, with 13 bases between. CDR3 sequence (DNA): TGTGCCAGTAGCCCACAGGGACCCAACTATGGCTACACCTTC. It specifies CASSPQGPNYGYTF.

This clonotype has ten or more counts. V is TRBV10-3 and J is TRBJ2-7; 7 nucleotides align to TRBD2. Looked up from germline, CDR1 is ENHRY and CDR2 is SYGVKD. CDR3 length: 15 amino acids. Germline trimming cut 6 bases from V and 2 bases from J; bases unmatched to any gene: 10. CDR3 DNA: TGTGCCATCAGCAACTACGGGACTACTCCCTACGAGCAGTACTTC. Protein product: CAISNYGTTPYEQYF.

This sequence joins TRBV5-4 and TRBJ1-1; 12 nucleotides line up with TRBD1. After removal of 3 bases from V and 5 bases from J, the junction contained 8 bases not matched to a gene. Germline CDR1 is SGHNT and CDR2 is YYREEE (reference sequence). The CDR3 is 16 amino acids. CDR3 DNA sequence: TGTGCCAGCAGCTCAGGGGGACAGGGGGCGCGGACTGAAGCTTTCTTT. The encoded protein is CASSSGGQGARTEAFF.

The CDR3: CASSEHRGIEDGYTF. DNA of the CDR3: TGTGCCAGCAGTGAACACAGGGGGATAGAAGATGGCTACACCTTC. This chain joins TRBV2 and TRBJ1-2, with TRBD1 matching over 8 bases. CDR1 is SNHLY, CDR2 FYNNEI, per germline. The CDR3 length is 15 residues. With V trimmed by 2 bases and J by 6 bases, 8 bases remained unmatched.

This clonotype was detected a few times. The chain recombines TRBV7-3 with TRBJ2-7; TRBD1 agrees at 9 bases. The ends lost 3 bases at V and 6 bases at J; junction bases unmatched: 12. CDR3 length equals 16 residues. CDR1 is SGHTA, CDR2 FQGTGA, per germline. The CDR3 is CASSFLTGTGPREQYF. The CDR3 coding sequence is TGTGCCAGCAGCTTCCTTACCGGGACAGGGCCTCGCGAGCAGTACTTC.

This clonotype was counted many times. The CDR3 region is CASSLAPENYEQYF. The CDR3 coding sequence is TGTGCCAGCAGCTTAGCCCCGGAGAACTACGAGCAGTACTTC. The chain uses TRBV7-6 and TRBJ2-7; D ambiguous. The V gene lost 0 bases and the J gene lost 3 bases, with 9 bases spanning the gap. Per germline, CDR1 SGHVS and CDR2 FNYEAQ. The CDR3 runs to 14 residues.

This clonotype has just one count. The V and J genes are TRBV7-9 and TRBJ2-3, with D hard to call. Germline V gene sequence: CDR1 SEHNR, CDR2 FQNEAQ (reference sequence). V lost 5 bases and J 1 base, leaving 10 bases between the germline ends. The length of the CDR3 is 14 residues. The CDR3: CASSQWEGTDTQYF. DNA of the CDR3: TGTGCCAGCAGCCAATGGGAAGGCACAGATACGCAGTATTTT.

This clonotype was detected only once. The CDR3 DNA is TGTGCCAGCAGTTCCTCGGGACGGACCGACGAGCAGTACTTC. Its translation is CASSSSGRTDEQYF. This rearrangement joins TRBV9 to TRBJ2-7, with D perhaps given as TRBD1 or TRBD2 (5 bases each). The CDR3 runs to 14 residues. CDR1 SGDLS and CDR2 YYNGEE come from the germline V gene. V lost 5 bases, J lost 5 bases, and 17 bases lay in between.

The chain combines TRBV7-9 with TRBJ1-1; D perhaps matches TRBD1 (5 bases). CDR3 size: 14 residues. V shed 5 bases and J shed 1 base, with 11 bases lying between them. The germline V gene encodes CDR1 SEHNR and CDR2 FQNEAQ (reference sequence). CDR3 DNA: TGTGCCAGCAGCCTGGGGGAAGGGAACACTGAAGCTTTCTTT. Its protein product is CASSLGEGNTEAFF.

This rearrangement joins TRBV7-6 to TRBJ1-1, with a tentative D call TRBD1 (6 bases). Germline-derived CDR1 and CDR2 are SGHVS and FNYEAQ. V lost 6 bases, J lost 1 base, and 15 bases lay in between. This CDR3 contains 15 residues. The CDR3 region has the DNA TGTGCCAGCAGTGCTCGACAGGTACAGAACACTGAAGCTTTCTTT. Translating it yields CASSARQVQNTEAFF.

Comment on this clonotype: A junction end diverges from the germline sequence, so it may reflect a read error. The J gene is TRBJ1-2, the V gene TRBV14; no definite D call. Germline V gene lookup returns CDR1 SGHDN and CDR2 FVKESK. This CDR3 comprises 14 residues. Here the CDR3 DNA reads TGTGCCGGCAGCCAAGGGCAGGTGGACTATGGCTACACCTTC. Its translation: CAGSQGQVDYGYTF.

The chain employs TRBV7-9 and TRBJ1-2; 10 bases map to TRBD1. V lost 5 bases and J lost 7; bases outside the gene matches: 16. Germline CDR1 SEHNR, CDR2 FQNEAQ (reference sequence). The length of the CDR3 is 17 residues. CDR3 sequence: CASSQVWLGQGVLGYTF. CDR3 coding DNA: TGTGCCAGCAGCCAAGTATGGCTCGGACAGGGGGTTCTTGGCTACACCTTC.

This clonotype was recorded at least ten times. V is TRBV24-1 and J is TRBJ2-7; D might be TRBD1 (5 bases). Trimming shortened V by 6 bases and J by 0 bases, and 11 bases separated the two germline ends. This CDR3 spans 14 amino acids. The germline CDR1 and CDR2 sequences are KGHDR and SFDVKD. This chain's CDR3 is CATSSGAPSYEQYF. The CDR3 nucleotides are TGTGCCACCAGTAGTGGGGCTCCCTCCTACGAGCAGTACTTC.

This clonotype was recorded many times. Relative to the germline gene, one junction end is altered; a read error may explain this. The chain links TRBV7-7 to TRBJ2-5; D perhaps matches TRBD1 (5 bases). The CDR3 totals 14 residues. Germline CDR1 reads SSHAT; CDR2 reads FNYEAQ (reference sequence). The CDR3 DNA follows: TGTGCTAGCACCCCTGGGCAGGGCATAGAGACCCAGTACTTC. The encoded protein is CASTPGQGIETQYF.

In its sample, this clonotype was seen a few times. The chain employs TRBV25-1 and TRBJ1-4, with D unclear. There are 13 residues in the CDR3. Trimming shortened V by 1 base and J by 6 bases, and 6 bases separated the two germline ends. The V gene's germline CDR1 is MGHDK and CDR2 SYGVNS. CDR3 nucleotides: TGTGCCAGCAGTGAATTTCGGGATGAAAAACTGTTTTTT. As protein: CASSEFRDEKLFF.

This chain joins TRBV7-9 and TRBJ1-3, with D unresolved. Germline CDR1 is SEHNR and CDR2 is FQNEAQ (reference sequence). Trimming took off 5 bases at V and 5 bases at J, with 19 bases between the two ends. The CDR3 is 16 residues long. The CDR3 protein is CASSQDFGLNRNTIYF. Here the CDR3 DNA reads TGTGCCAGCAGCCAAGATTTCGGACTGAACCGAAACACCATATATTTT.

This clonotype came up many times. The chain combines TRBV7-2 with TRBJ2-7; 9 nucleotides line up with TRBD2. Per germline, CDR1 SGHTA and CDR2 FQGNSA. After removal of 3 bases from V and 6 bases from J, the junction contained 6 bases not matched to a gene. The CDR3 has 14 residues. The CDR3, as DNA: TGTGCCAGCAGCTTTTCGGCGGGAGGGCGCGAGCAGTACTTC. This codes for CASSFSAGGREQYF.

This clonotype has just a few counts. The chain joins TRBV9 to TRBJ2-7, with 8 bases fitting TRBD2. Trimming removed 4 bases from V and 7 bases from J; junction bases left unmatched: 13. Germline CDR1 and CDR2: SGDLS and YYNGEE. CDR3 length: 15 residues. The CDR3 DNA sequence: TGTGCCAGCAGCCCCACTCTTGCGGGAGGCGGTGAGCAGTACTTC. Its translation: CASSPTLAGGGEQYF.

This clonotype has at least ten counts. The chain's CDR3 is CATSRERVYTGELFF. As DNA, the CDR3 is TGTGCCACCAGCAGAGAGAGGGTCTACACCGGGGAGCTGTTTTTT. This sequence joins TRBV15 and TRBJ2-2; D is perhaps TRBD2 (5 bases). V lost 0 bases, J lost 3 bases, and 8 bases lay in between. The CDR3 totals 15 residues. Germline-derived CDR1 and CDR2 are LNHNV and YYDKDF (reference sequence).

The chain has TRBV5-1 and TRBJ2-5; 7 bases agree with TRBD1. CDR3 length: 16 amino acids. The J segment lost 1 base and the V segment lost 1 base, leaving 7 bases of the junction unmatched. The germline V gene has CDR1 SGHRS and CDR2 YFSETQ. Here the CDR3 reads CASSLLRAGGQETQYF. CDR3 DNA sequence: TGCGCCAGCAGCTTGCTCCGGGCAGGGGGCCAAGAGACCCAGTACTTC.

The genes are TRBV15 and TRBJ2-6; no reliable D call. V was trimmed by 0 bases and J by 4 bases, leaving 10 bases between them. Germline V CDR1 and CDR2: LNHNV, YYDKDF (reference sequence). The CDR3 consists of 16 residues. The CDR3 sequence: CATSRDQVSGANVLTF. The CDR3 DNA reads as TGTGCCACCAGCAGAGATCAGGTATCAGGGGCCAACGTCCTGACTTTC.

This clonotype was found a few times. CDR3 bases: TGTGCCAGCAGTGTAAGGTCAGGCAATCAGCCCCAGCATTTT. Amino acid sequence: CASSVRSGNQPQHF. The chain combines TRBV2 with TRBJ1-5; D is undetermined. V lost 4 bases and J 2 bases, leaving 9 bases between the germline ends. The CDR3 has 14 amino acids. Germline V CDR1 and CDR2: SNHLY, FYNNEI. The variable domain in full, completed from reference TRBV2 and TRBJ1-5, reads EPEVTQTPSHQVTQMGQEVILRCVPISNHLYFYWYRQILGQKVEFLVSFYNNEISEKSEIFDDQFSVERPDGSNFTLKIRSTKLEDSAMYFCASSVRSGNQPQHFGDGTRLSIL.

This clonotype was recorded a few times. The CDR3 is CASSLLGLAGKEETQYF. In DNA form, the CDR3 reads TGTGCCAGCAGCTTATTGGGACTAGCGGGTAAAGAAGAGACCCAGTACTTC. J is TRBJ2-5 and V is TRBV9; 12 nucleotides align to TRBD2. The CDR3 length is 17 residues. CDR1 and CDR2 from the germline V gene are SGDLS and YYNGEE. J gave up 3 bases and V 4 bases, and 10 bases lay outside the gene matches.

This rearrangement joins TRBV20-1 to TRBJ1-5, with a tentative D call TRBD1 (6 bases). From germline, CDR1 is DFQATT and CDR2 SNEGSKA (reference sequence). The V gene lost 0 bases and the J gene lost 11 bases, with 14 bases spanning the gap. CDR3 length: 13 amino acids. The CDR3 nucleotides read TGCAGTGCTAGAGATTACAGGGCGGCGTCCCAGCATTTT. Protein: CSARDYRAASQHF.

This clonotype appeared many times. The rearrangement joins TRBV7-9 to TRBJ2-7; no firm D call. Germline V gives CDR1 SEHNR, CDR2 FQNEAQ (reference sequence). The CDR3 totals 13 residues. V was trimmed by 3 bases and J by 2 bases, leaving 8 bases between them. The CDR3 spells CASSFPPTYEQYF. DNA of the CDR3: TGTGCCAGCAGCTTCCCTCCTACCTACGAGCAGTACTTC.

This clonotype has at least ten counts. V usage is TRBV12-3 or TRBV12-4 and J usage is TRBJ1-2; D might be TRBD1 (6 bases). The ends were cut back, 5 bases at V and 5 bases at J, with 15 bases in the middle. The CDR3 length is 14 residues. This CDR3 is CASSPSGQSYGYTF. CDR3 bases: TGTGCCAGCAGTCCATCTGGACAGTCTTATGGCTACACCTTC.

The V gene is TRBV7-2, the J gene TRBJ1-4; no clear D. The V and J ends lost 7 bases and 6 bases respectively, with 12 bases between them. Per the germline V gene, CDR1 is SGHTA and CDR2 is FQGNSA. The CDR3 consists of 13 residues. CDR3 amino acids: CASNWAVDEKLFF. The CDR3 DNA reads as TGTGCCAGCAACTGGGCAGTGGATGAAAAACTGTTTTTT.

In this sample, this clonotype turned up a few times. The chain joins TRBV5-8 to TRBJ1-1; no definite D call. This CDR3 has 15 amino acids. The germline V gene encodes CDR1 SGHTS and CDR2 YDEGEE. V gave up 4 bases and J gave up 0 bases, with 13 bases separating them. This CDR3 reads CASSESSDLNTEAFF. The CDR3 region has the DNA TGTGCCAGCAGCGAGAGTTCCGACCTGAACACTGAAGCTTTCTTT.